This TCR beta chain emerged from a study of blood T cells in healthy people across ages. This clonotype was recorded a few times. Together with a sample-barcoded 5' primer, a J-beta primer mix was included in a second PCR lasting 7 to 11 cycles. TCRdb itself ran the 5' RACE reads through MiXCR, one entry per CDR3 protein. The sample consists of over a million distinct CDR3 sequences, 40% to 50% of them appearing once. Looked up from germline, CDR1 is MGHDK and CDR2 is SYGVNS. This CDR3 comprises 15 residues. The ends were cut back, 6 bases at V and 3 bases at J, with 15 bases in the middle. The rearrangement joins TRBV25-1 to TRBJ1-5; TRBD1 might be the D (5 bases). The receptor's source is a woman aged 60-75 years in good health. The source material was blood. CDR3 DNA: TGTGCCAGCAGGGGGGGTGGTGGGAACAATCAGCCCCAGCATTTT. It translates to CASRGGGGNNQPQHF. Combining the CDR3 with reference TRBV25-1 and TRBJ1-5 gives the whole variable domain EADIYQTPRYLVIGTGKKITLECSQTMGHDKMYWYQQDPGMELHLIHYSYGVNSTEKGDLSSESTVSRIRTEHFPLTLESARPSHTSQYLCASRGGGGNNQPQHFGDGTRLSIL.